This record concerns one TCR beta chain sequence. This CDR3 comprises 11 residues. Trimming cost V 7 bases and J 10 bases, with 11 bases left between them. CDR1 and CDR2 from the germline V gene are MNHEY and SVGAGI. One entry per CDR3 protein results from TCRdb running MiXCR on the PCR reads. Of 550,000 to 750,000 distinct CDR3 sequences in the sample, 15% to 20% were seen once. The source of the sample is a study of molecular identifiers for immune sequencing clone quantification. About the research overall: Replicate runs used RNA from roughly 20,000 or 100,000 naive CD8 cells, which was split five ways into aliquots, and four of those aliquots were then sequenced.

This chain connects TRBV6-5 to TRBJ2-1, with a tentative D call TRBD1 (5 bases). The TCR comes from a human donor in good health. Some libraries in this study had Jurkat cell RNA spiked in. The sample taken for sequencing was naive CD8+ T cells from blood, with Jurkat cell RNA spiked in. Stated subset: FACS-sorted CD8+CD4-CCR7+CD45RA+ naive T cells. The CDR3 DNA is TGTGCCAGCACTCCAGGGTTCGAGCAGTTCTTC. It encodes CASTPGFEQFF.